This T cell receptor (beta chain) appears in the sequencing data of a study of blood T cell repertoires in COVID-19. Across the study: Samples representing acute and convalescent COVID-19 were sourced from the United States, Italy and Spain.

Germline-derived CDR1 and CDR2 are MDHEN and SYDVKM. Trimming shortened V by 7 bases and J by 2 bases, and 9 bases separated the two germline ends. CDR3 length: 13 residues. How the authors handled the data: The assay estimated nucleated cells by amplifying reference gene primers. Sequenced by immunoSEQ multiplex PCR; TCRdb stores in-frame clones only, minus some. V and J calls plus clone size are reproduced from that table; the DNA served to infer D and trimming. The sample records about 170,000 clones, 83% being singletons. V is TRBV28 and J is TRBJ1-5; D gene uncertain. The clonotype originates from a woman older than 75 with acute or convalescent COVID-19. Sequences were obtained from peripheral blood. CDR3 nucleotide sequence: TGTGCCAGCACCCGGTATGGCAATCAGCCCCAGCATTTT. Protein sequence: CASTRYGNQPQHF. Together with reference TRBV28 and TRBJ1-5, the CDR3 gives the full variable domain: DVKVTQSSRYLVKRTGEKVFLECVQDMDHENMFWYRQDPGLGLRLIYFSYDVKMKEKGDIPEGYSVSREKKERFSLILESASTNQTSMYLCASTRYGNQPQHFGDGTRLSIL.